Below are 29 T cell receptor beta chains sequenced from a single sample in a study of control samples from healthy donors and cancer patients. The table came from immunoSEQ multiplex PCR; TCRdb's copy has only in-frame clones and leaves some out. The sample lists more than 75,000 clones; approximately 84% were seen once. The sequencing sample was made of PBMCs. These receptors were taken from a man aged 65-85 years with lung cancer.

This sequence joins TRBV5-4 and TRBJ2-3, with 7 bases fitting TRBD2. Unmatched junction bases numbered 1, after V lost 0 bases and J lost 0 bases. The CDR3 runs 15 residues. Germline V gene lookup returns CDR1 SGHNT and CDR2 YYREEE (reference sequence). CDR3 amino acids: CASSLGGGSTDTQYF. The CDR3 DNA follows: TGTGCCAGCAGCTTGGGGGGGGGTAGCACAGATACGCAGTATTTT.

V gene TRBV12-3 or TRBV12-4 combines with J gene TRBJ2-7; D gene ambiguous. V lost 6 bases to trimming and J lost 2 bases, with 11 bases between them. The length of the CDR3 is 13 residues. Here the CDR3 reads CASSKTLTYEQYF. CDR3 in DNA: TGTGCCAGCAGCAAGACACTTACCTACGAGCAGTACTTC.

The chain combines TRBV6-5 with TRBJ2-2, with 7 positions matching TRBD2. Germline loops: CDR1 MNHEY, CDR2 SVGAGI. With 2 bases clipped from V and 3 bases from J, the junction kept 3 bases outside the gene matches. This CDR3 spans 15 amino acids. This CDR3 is CASSYGTTDTGELFF. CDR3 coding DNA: TGTGCCAGCAGTTACGGGACTACTGACACCGGGGAGCTGTTTTTT.

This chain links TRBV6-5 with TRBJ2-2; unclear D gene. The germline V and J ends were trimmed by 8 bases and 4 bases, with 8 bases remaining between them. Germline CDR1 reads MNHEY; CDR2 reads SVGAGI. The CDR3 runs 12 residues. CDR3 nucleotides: TGTGCCAGCGGCGGAACCACCGGGGAGCTGTTTTTT. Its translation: CASGGTTGELFF.

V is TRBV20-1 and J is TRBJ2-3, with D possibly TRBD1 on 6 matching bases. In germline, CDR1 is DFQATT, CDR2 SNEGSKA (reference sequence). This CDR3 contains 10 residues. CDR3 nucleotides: TGCACATTAAGGGGGGATACGCAGTATTTT. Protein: CTLRGDTQYF.

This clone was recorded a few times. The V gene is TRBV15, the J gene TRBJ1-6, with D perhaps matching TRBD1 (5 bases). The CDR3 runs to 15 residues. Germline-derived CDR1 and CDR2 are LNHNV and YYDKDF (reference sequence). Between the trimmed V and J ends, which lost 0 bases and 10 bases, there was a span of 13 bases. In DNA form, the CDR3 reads TGTGCCACCAGCAGAGAAGGGGTTTTCGGATCACCCCTCCACTTT. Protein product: CATSREGVFGSPLHF.

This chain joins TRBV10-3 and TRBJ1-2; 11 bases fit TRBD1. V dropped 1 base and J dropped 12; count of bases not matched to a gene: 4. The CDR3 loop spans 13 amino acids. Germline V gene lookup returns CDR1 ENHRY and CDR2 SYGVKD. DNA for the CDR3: TGTGCCATCAGTGAGTGGGACAGGGGGGCGCACACCTTC. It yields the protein CAISEWDRGAHTF.

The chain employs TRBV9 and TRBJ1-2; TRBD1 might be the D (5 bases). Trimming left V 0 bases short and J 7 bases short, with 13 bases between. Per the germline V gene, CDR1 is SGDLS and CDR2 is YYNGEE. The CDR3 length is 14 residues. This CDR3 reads CASSVGYRSTGYTF. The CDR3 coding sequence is TGTGCCAGCAGCGTAGGATACAGGTCGACTGGCTACACCTTC.

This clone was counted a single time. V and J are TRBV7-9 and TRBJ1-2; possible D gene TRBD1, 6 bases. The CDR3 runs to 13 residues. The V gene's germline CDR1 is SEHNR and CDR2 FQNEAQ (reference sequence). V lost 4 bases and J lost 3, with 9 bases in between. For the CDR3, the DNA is TGTGCCAGCAGCTCAGGACAGTACTATGGCTACACCTTC. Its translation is CASSSGQYYGYTF. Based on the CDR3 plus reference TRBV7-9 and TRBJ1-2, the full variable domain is DTGVSQNPRHKITKRGQNVTFRCDPISEHNRLYWYRQTLGQGPEFLTYFQNEAQLEKSRLLSDRFSAERPKGSFSTLEIQRTEQGDSAMYLCASSSGQYYGYTFGSGTRLTVV.

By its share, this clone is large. Here the CDR3 DNA reads TGTGCCAGCAGTTATCACCCGTCGGCGAACACTGAAGCTTTCTTT. Translating it yields CASSYHPSANTEAFF. The chain uses TRBV6-5 and TRBJ1-1, with D hard to call. Germline CDR1 MNHEY, CDR2 SVGAGI. The CDR3 has 15 residues. Deletions cut 3 bases from V and 1 base from J, with 12 bases between.

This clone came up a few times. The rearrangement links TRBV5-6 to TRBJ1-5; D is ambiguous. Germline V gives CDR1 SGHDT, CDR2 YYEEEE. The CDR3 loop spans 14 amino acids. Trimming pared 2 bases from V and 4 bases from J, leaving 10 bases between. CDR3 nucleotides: TGTGCCAGCAGCTTTCCCGTGAGTAATCAGCCCCAGCATTTT. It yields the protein CASSFPVSNQPQHF. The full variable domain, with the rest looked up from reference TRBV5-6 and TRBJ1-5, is DAGVTQSPTHLIKTRGQQVTLRCSPKSGHDTVSWYQQALGQGPQFIFQYYEEEERQRGNFPDRFSGHQFPNYSSELNVNALLLGDSALYLCASSFPVSNQPQHFGDGTRLSIL.

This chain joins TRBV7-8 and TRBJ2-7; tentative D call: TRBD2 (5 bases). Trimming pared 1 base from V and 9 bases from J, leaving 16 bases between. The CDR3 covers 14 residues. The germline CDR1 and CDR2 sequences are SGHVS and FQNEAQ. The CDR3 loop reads CASSLEGEGTGQYF. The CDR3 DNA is TGTGCCAGCAGCTTAGAGGGAGAGGGTACTGGGCAGTACTTC.

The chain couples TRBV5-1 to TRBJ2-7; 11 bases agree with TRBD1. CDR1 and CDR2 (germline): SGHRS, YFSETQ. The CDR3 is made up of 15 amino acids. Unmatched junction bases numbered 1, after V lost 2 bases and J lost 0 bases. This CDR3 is CASSFGTGGSYEQYF. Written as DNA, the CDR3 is TGCGCCAGCAGCTTCGGGACAGGGGGCTCCTACGAGCAGTACTTC.

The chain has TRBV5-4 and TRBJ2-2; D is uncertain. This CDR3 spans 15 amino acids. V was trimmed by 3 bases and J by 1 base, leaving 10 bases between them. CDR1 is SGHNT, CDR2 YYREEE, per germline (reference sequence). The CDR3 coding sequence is TGTGCCAGCAGCTGGTCGGGCAGGAACACCGGGGAGCTGTTTTTT. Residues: CASSWSGRNTGELFF.

In DNA form, the CDR3 reads TGTGCCAGCAGTGAAGCGCTTCGACTGAACTATGGCTACACCTTC. Protein product: CASSEALRLNYGYTF. The chain carries TRBV6-1 and TRBJ1-2; D gene ambiguous. The germline V gene has CDR1 MNHNS and CDR2 SASEGT. This CDR3 has 15 residues. V was trimmed by 0 bases and J by 2 bases, leaving 10 bases between them.

CDR3 in amino acids: CASRGTGQGGEAFF. The CDR3 DNA follows: TGTGCCAGCAGAGGTACGGGACAGGGAGGGGAAGCTTTCTTT. V gene TRBV6-5 combines with J gene TRBJ1-1; 9 bases match TRBD1. The CDR3 spans 14 residues. From germline, CDR1 is MNHEY and CDR2 SVGAGI. Trimming cost V 6 bases and J 8 bases; bases outside gene matches: 10.

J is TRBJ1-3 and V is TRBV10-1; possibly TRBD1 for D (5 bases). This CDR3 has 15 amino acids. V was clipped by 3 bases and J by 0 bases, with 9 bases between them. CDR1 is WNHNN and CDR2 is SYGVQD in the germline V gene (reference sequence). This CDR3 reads CASSDGGSSGNTIYF. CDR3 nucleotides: TGCGCCAGCAGTGACGGGGGAAGCTCTGGAAACACCATATATTTT.

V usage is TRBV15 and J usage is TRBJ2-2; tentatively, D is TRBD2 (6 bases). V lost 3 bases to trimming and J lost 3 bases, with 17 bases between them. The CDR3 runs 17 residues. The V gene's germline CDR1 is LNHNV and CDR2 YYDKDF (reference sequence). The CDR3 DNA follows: TGTGCCACCAGCAGTCGCGGCCAGGGACTCTACACCGGGGAGCTGTTTTTT. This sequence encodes CATSSRGQGLYTGELFF. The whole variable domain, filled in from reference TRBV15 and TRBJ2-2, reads DAMVIQNPRYQVTQFGKPVTLSCSQTLNHNVMYWYQQKSSQAPKLLFHYYDKDFNNEADTPDNFQSRRPNTSFCFLDIRSPGLGDTAMYLCATSSRGQGLYTGELFFGEGSRLTVL.

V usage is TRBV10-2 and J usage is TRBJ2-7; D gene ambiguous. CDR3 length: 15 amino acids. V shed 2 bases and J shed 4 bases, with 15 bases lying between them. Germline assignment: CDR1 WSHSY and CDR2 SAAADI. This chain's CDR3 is CASSENLRRQYEQYF. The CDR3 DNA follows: TGCGCCAGCAGTGAGAATCTGAGGCGGCAATACGAGCAGTACTTC.

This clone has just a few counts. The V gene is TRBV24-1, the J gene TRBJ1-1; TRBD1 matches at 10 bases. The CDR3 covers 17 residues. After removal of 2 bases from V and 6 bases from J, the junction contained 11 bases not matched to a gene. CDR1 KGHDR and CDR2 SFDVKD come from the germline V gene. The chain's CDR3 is CATSDSQTTGGAPEAFF. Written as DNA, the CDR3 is TGTGCCACCAGTGATTCTCAAACGACAGGGGGCGCCCCTGAAGCTTTCTTT.

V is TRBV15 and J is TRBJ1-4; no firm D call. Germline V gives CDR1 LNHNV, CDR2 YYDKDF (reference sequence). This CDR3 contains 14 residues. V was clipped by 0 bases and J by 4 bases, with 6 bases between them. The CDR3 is CATSRESGNEKLFF. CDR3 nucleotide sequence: TGTGCCACCAGCAGAGAATCGGGTAATGAAAAACTGTTTTTT.

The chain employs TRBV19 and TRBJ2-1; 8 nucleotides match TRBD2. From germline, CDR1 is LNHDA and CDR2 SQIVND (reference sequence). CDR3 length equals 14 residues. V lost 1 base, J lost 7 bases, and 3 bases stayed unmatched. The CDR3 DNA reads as TGTGCCAGTAGTATAGGGTCTAGCGGGAATGAGCAGTTCTTC. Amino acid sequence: CASSIGSSGNEQFF.

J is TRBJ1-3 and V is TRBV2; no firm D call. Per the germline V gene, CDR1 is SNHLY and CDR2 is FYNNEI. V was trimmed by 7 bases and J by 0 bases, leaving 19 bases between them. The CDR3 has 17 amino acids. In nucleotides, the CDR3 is TGTGCCAGCAACCTCTACGTCGGCACCACCTCTGGAAACACCATATATTTT. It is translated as CASNLYVGTTSGNTIYF.

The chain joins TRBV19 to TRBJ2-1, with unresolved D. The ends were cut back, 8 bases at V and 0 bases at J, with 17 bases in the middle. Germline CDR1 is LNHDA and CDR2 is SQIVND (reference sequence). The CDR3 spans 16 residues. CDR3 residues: CASQDRGVSSYNEQFF. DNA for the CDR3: TGTGCCAGTCAAGACCGTGGTGTCAGCTCCTACAATGAGCAGTTCTTC.

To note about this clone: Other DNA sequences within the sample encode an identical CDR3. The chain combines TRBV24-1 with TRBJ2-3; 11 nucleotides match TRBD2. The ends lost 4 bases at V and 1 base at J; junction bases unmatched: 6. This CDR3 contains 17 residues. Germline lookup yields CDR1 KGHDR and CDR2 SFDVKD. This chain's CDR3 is CATSDLSGGAGTDTQYF. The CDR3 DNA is TGTGCCACCAGTGACCTTAGCGGGGGGGCAGGCACAGATACGCAGTATTTT.

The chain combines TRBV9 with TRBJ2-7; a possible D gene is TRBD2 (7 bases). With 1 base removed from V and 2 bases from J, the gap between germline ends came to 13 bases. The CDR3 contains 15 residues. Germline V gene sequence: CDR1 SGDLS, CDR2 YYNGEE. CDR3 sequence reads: CASSVYGGQTYEQYF. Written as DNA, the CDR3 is TGTGCCAGCAGCGTATACGGGGGGCAAACCTACGAGCAGTACTTC. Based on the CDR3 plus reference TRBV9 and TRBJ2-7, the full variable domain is DSGVTQTPKHLITATGQRVTLRCSPRSGDLSVYWYQQSLDQGLQFLIQYYNGEERAKGNILERFSAQQFPDLHSELNLSSLELGDSALYFCASSVYGGQTYEQYFGPGTRLTVT.

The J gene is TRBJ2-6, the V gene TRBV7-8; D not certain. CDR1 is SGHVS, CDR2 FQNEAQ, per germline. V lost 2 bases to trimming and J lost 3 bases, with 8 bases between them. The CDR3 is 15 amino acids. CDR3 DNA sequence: TGTGCCAGCAGCTTATTGGGTCATGGGGCCAACGTCCTGACTTTC. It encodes CASSLLGHGANVLTF.

CDR3: CATSGGRSGTDTQYF. The DNA for the CDR3 is TGTGCCACCTCGGGCGGGCGCAGCGGCACAGATACGCAGTATTTT. The genes are TRBV24-1 and TRBJ2-3; possible D gene TRBD2, 5 bases. In germline, CDR1 is KGHDR, CDR2 SFDVKD. The CDR3 is 15 amino acids. The ends were cut back, 9 bases at V and 1 base at J, with 16 bases in the middle.

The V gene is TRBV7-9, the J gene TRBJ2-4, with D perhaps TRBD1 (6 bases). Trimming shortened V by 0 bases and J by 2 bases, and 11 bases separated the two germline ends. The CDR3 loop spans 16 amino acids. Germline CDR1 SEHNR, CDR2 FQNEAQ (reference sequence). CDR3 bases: TGTGCCAGCAGCTTAGCAGGGGACACGCCCAAAAACATTCAGTACTTC. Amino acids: CASSLAGDTPKNIQYF.